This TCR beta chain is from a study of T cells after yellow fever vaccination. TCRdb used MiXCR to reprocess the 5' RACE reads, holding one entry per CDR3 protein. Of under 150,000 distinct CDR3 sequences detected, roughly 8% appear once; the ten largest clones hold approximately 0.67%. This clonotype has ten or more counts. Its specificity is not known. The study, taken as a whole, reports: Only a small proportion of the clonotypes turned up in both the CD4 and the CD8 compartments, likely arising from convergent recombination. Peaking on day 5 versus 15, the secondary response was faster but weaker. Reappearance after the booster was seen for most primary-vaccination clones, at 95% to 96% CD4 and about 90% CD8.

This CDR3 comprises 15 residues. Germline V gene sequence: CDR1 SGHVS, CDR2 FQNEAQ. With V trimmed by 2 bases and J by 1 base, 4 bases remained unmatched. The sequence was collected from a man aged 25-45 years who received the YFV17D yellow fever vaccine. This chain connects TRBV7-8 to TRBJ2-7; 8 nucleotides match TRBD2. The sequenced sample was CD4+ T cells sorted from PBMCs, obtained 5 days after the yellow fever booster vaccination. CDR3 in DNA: TGTGCCAGCAGCTTAAAGTCTAGCGGGTCCTACGAGCAGTACTTC. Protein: CASSLKSSGSYEQYF.